The 10 T cell receptor beta chains listed next were all sequenced from one sample in a study of blood T cell repertoires in COVID-19. TCRdb's table, derived via immunoSEQ multiplex PCR, lists solely in-frame clones and lacks some. Among about 380,000 clones listed, 85% were seen once. The sample consisted of peripheral blood. Receptors were obtained from a woman younger than 30 with acute or convalescent COVID-19.

This clone appeared a single time. This sequence joins TRBV3-1 (or the pseudogene TRBV3-2) and TRBJ2-3; a weak D match, TRBD2 (5 bases). Germline lookup yields CDR1 LGHDT and CDR2 YNNKEL (reference sequence). The V and J ends lost 4 bases and 1 base respectively, with 15 bases between them. The CDR3 is made up of 16 amino acids. The CDR3 DNA follows: TGTGCCAGCAGCCGCCCCATTGGGAGCGGCACAGATACGCAGTATTTT. The encoded protein is CASSRPIGSGTDTQYF.

The V gene is TRBV14, the J gene TRBJ1-4; 8 nucleotides line up with TRBD1. V shed 3 bases, J shed 4 bases, and the junction held 4 bases outside the gene matches. The CDR3 runs 15 residues. CDR1 and CDR2 (germline): SGHDN, FVKESK. The CDR3 sequence: CASSHTGGSNEKLFF. CDR3 DNA: TGTGCCAGCAGCCACACAGGGGGAAGTAATGAAAAACTGTTTTTT. Looking up the rest from reference TRBV14 and TRBJ1-4 gives the full variable domain: EAGVTQFPSHSVIEKGQTVTLRCDPISGHDNLYWYRRVMGKEIKFLLHFVKESKQDESGMPNNRFLAERTGGTYSTLKVQPAELEDSGVYFCASSHTGGSNEKLFFGSGTQLSVL.

This clone was seen once. V gene TRBV19 combines with J gene TRBJ2-1, with D possibly being TRBD2 (6 bases). V lost 8 bases to trimming and J lost 0 bases, with 11 bases between them. This CDR3 comprises 14 residues. Germline loops: CDR1 LNHDA, CDR2 SQIVND (reference sequence). The CDR3 loop reads CASHRDFSYNEQFF. The DNA of the CDR3 is TGTGCCAGTCACCGGGACTTCTCCTACAATGAGCAGTTCTTC.

V gene TRBV4-2 combines with J gene TRBJ2-4, with 9 bases fitting TRBD2. The ends lost 0 bases at V and 6 bases at J; junction bases unmatched: 9. Germline CDR1 and CDR2: LGHNA and YNFKEQ. This CDR3 comprises 17 residues. CDR3 sequence reads: CASSQDRLAEDTNIQYF. The CDR3 coding sequence is TGTGCCAGCAGCCAAGATCGACTAGCGGAAGACACAAACATTCAGTACTTC.

The chain joins TRBV7-8 to TRBJ1-5, with 10 positions matching TRBD1. Germline CDR1 reads SGHVS; CDR2 reads FQNEAQ. J was trimmed by 3 bases and V by 6 bases; bases with no gene match: 5. This CDR3 contains 15 residues. This CDR3 reads CASRLGTGDNQPQHF. The CDR3 region has the DNA TGTGCCAGCAGGTTGGGGACAGGGGACAATCAGCCCCAGCATTTT.

The V gene is TRBV6-2 or TRBV6-3, the J gene TRBJ1-1, with 7 bases that match TRBD1. The CDR3 length is 16 residues. Germline CDR1 and CDR2: MNHEY and SVGEGT. Trimming cost V 6 bases and J 6 bases; bases outside gene matches: 16. The CDR3 bases are TGTGCCAGCAGCCCTACGGACAGGCTACAACACTCTGAAGCTTTCTTT. This sequence encodes CASSPTDRLQHSEAFF.

CDR3: CASSLPGLAGTYNEQFF. CDR3 DNA sequence: TGTGCCAGCAGTCTTCCCGGACTAGCGGGCACCTACAATGAGCAGTTCTTC. The J gene is TRBJ2-1, the V gene TRBV28; 11 nucleotides line up with TRBD2. J gave up 2 bases and V 5 bases, and 8 bases lay outside the gene matches. This CDR3 comprises 17 residues. CDR1 and CDR2 (germline): MDHEN, SYDVKM.

V usage is TRBV7-6 and J usage is TRBJ1-5, with 8 bases identical to TRBD1. Germline CDR1 SGHVS, CDR2 FNYEAQ. The CDR3 totals 15 residues. The ends lost 2 bases at V and 3 bases at J; junction bases unmatched: 3. The CDR3 DNA is TGTGCCAGCAGCTTATACAGGGGGGCCAATCAGCCCCAGCATTTT. Protein sequence: CASSLYRGANQPQHF.

The CDR3 here is CASSPTGTSGRNTGELFF. Here the CDR3 DNA reads TGTGCCAGCAGCCCTACCGGGACTAGCGGGAGGAACACCGGGGAGCTGTTTTTT. This chain uses TRBV7-8 with TRBJ2-2; 14 nucleotides align to TRBD2. The CDR3 length is 18 residues. V was clipped by 5 bases and J by 1 base; unmatched bases: 6. The germline V gene encodes CDR1 SGHVS and CDR2 FQNEAQ.

The J gene is TRBJ1-2, the V gene TRBV5-1, with D maybe TRBD1 (5 bases). Per germline, CDR1 SGHRS and CDR2 YFSETQ. Trimming left V 0 bases short and J 8 bases short, with 17 bases between. The CDR3 totals 15 residues. Written as DNA, the CDR3 is TGCGCCAGCAGCTTGGGACTAGTTCAGGGCTACGGCTACACCTTC. Its protein product is CASSLGLVQGYGYTF.